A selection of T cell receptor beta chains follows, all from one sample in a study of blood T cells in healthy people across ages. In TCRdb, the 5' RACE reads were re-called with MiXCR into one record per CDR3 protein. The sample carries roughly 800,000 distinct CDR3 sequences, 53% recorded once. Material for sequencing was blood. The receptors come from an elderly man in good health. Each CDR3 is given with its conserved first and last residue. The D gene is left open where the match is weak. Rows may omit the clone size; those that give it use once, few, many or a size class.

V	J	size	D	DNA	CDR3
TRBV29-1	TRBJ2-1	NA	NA	TGCAGCGTTGACGTGCGTGGCGCCTACAATGAGCAGTTCTTC	CSVDVRGAYNEQFF
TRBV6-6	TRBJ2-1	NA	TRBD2	TGTGCCAGCAGTTACGGGCACCCGGGACTAAACAATGAGCAGTTCTTC	CASSYGHPGLNNEQFF
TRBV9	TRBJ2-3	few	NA	TGTGCCAGCAGCGTGAGGGGGGGCACAGATACGCAGTATTTT	CASSVRGGTDTQYF
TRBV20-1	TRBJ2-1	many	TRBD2	TGCAGTGCTAGAGACGGGACTAGCAAGGGTGAGCAGTTCTTC	CSARDGTSKGEQFF
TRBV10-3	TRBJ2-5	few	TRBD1	TGTGCCGTGTCCGGGACAGCCGGAGAGACCCAGTACTTC	CAVSGTAGETQYF
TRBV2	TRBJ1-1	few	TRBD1	TGTGCCAGCGCTACACAGGGGCTGAACACTGAAGCTTTCTTT	CASATQGLNTEAFF
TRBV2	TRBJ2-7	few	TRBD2	TGTGCCAGCAGTGGCGGGAGGGCCTCCTACGAGCAGTACTTC	CASSGGRASYEQYF
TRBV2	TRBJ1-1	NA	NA	TGTGCCAGCAGTGGGCCAGCACCACCTGAAGCTTTCTTT	CASSGPAPPEAFF
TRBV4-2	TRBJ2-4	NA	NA	TGTGCCAGCGACCTTAGCGCCAAAAACATTCAGTACTTC	CASDLSAKNIQYF
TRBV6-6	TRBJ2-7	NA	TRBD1	TGTGCCAGCCGGGACAGCGGTGTCTACGAGCAGTACTTC	CASRDSGVYEQYF
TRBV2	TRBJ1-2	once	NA	TGTGCCAGCAGTAAAGCGGGACGAACTTTAGGAGGCTACACCTTC	CASSKAGRTLGGYTF
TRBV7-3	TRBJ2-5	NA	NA	TGTGCCAGCAGCGCTACGGTCGGGACGAACAGCTTCGGGACCCAGTACTTC	CASSATVGTNSFGTQYF
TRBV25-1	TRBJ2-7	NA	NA	TGTGCCAGCAGTGACGCAGAGCGCTACGAGCAGTACTTC	CASSDAERYEQYF
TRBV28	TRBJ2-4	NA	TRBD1	TGTGCCAGCAGTTTTCCTCCCCAGGGGACAGGGCAGTACTTC	CASSFPPQGTGQYF
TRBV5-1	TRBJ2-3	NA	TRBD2	TGCGCCAGCAGCTTTACGAGACTAGCGAGTCCTAGCACAGATACGCAGTATTTT	CASSFTRLASPSTDTQYF
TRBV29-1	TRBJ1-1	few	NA	TGCAGCGTCCGGAGGGGGAACACTGAAGCTTTCTTT	CSVRRGNTEAFF
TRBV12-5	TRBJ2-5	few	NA	TGTGCTAGTGGCACCGACACGAGCCAAGAGACCCAGTACTTC	CASGTDTSQETQYF
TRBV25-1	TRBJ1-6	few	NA	TGTGCCAGCAGTACGGGCCTACTGAATTCACCCCTCCACTTT	CASSTGLLNSPLHF
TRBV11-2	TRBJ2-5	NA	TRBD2	TGTGCCAGCAGCTTAGGAGGCTTCGGGGGGGGGGAGACCCAGTACTTC	CASSLGGFGGGETQYF
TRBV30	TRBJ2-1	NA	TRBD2	TGTGCCTGGAGTGTATCTAGCGGGGGGCAGTTCTTC	CAWSVSSGGQFF
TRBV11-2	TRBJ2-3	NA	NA	TGTGCCAGCAGCCTCAACCCGGGAGAAATAAAGCCGCACAGAGACGCGTATTTT	CASSLNPGEIKPHRDAYF
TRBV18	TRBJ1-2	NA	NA	TGTGCCAGCTCACCAACGGGGCCCTATGGCTACACCTTC	CASSPTGPYGYTF